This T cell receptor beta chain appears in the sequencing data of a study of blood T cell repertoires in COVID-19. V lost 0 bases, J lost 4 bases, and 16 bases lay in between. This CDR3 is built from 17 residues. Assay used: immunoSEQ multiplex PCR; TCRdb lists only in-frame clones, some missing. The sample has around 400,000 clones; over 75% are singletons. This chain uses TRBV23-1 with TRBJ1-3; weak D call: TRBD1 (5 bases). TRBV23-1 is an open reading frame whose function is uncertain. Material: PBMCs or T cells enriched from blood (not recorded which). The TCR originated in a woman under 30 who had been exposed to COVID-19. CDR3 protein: CASSQSAGYTHGNTIYF. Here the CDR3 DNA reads TGCGCCAGCAGTCAATCGGCAGGGTATACTCACGGAAACACCATATATTTT.